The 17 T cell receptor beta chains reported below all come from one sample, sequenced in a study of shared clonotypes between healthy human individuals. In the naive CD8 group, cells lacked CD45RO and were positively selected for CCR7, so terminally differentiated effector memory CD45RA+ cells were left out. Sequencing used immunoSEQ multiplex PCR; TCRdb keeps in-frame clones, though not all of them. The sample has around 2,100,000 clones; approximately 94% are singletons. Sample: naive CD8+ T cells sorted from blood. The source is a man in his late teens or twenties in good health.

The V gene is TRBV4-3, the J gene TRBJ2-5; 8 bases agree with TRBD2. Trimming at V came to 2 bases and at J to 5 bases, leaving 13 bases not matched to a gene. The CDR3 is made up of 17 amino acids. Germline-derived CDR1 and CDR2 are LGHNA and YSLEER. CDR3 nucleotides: TGCGCCAGCAGCCAACATTACGGGGGTAGCGGGAAGGAGACCCAGTACTTC. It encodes CASSQHYGGSGKETQYF.

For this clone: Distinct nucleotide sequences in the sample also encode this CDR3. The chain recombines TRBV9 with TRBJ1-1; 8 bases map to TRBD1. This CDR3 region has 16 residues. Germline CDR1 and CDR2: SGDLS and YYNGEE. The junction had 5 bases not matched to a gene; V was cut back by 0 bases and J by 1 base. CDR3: CASSVGGQGANTEAFF. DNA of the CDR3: TGTGCCAGCAGCGTAGGAGGACAGGGCGCGAACACTGAAGCTTTCTTT.

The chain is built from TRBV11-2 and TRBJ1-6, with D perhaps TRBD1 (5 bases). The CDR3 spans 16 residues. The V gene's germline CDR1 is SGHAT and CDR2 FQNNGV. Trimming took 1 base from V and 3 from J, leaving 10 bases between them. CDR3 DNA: TGTGCCAGCAGCTTAGCCGGGACGGACTATAATTCACCCCTCCACTTT. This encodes CASSLAGTDYNSPLHF. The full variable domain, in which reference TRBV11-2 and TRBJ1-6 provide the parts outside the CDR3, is EAGVAQSPRYKIIEKRQSVAFWCNPISGHATLYWYQQILGQGPKLLIQFQNNGVVDDSQLPKDRFSAERLKGVDSTLKIQPAKLEDSAVYLCASSLAGTDYNSPLHFGNGTRLTVT.

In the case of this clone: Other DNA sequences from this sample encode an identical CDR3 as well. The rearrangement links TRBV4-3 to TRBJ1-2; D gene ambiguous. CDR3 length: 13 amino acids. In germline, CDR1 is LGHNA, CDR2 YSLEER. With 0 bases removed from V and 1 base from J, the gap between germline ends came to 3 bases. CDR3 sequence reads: CASSQDLNYGYTF. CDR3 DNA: TGCGCCAGCAGCCAAGACCTTAACTATGGCTACACCTTC.

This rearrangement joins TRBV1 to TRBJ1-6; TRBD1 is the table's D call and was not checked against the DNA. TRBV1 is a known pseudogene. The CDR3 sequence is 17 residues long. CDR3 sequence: CTSSQDFLSSYNSPLHF. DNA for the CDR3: TGCACCAGCAGCCAAGATTTCCTCAGCTCCTATAATTCACCCCTCCACTTT.

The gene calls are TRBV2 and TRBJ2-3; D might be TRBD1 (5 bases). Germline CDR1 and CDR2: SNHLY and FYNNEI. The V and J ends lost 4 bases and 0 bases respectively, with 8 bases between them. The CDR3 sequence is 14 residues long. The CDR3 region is CASSGGSSTDTQYF. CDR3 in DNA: TGTGCCAGCAGTGGGGGCTCAAGCACAGATACGCAGTATTTT.

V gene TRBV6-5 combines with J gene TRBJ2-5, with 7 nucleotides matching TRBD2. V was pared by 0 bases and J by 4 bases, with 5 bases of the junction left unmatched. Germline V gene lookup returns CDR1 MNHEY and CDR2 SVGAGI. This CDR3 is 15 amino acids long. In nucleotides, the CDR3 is TGTGCCAGCAGTTACTCGGCGGGAGAGGGAGAGACCCAGTACTTC. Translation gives CASSYSAGEGETQYF.

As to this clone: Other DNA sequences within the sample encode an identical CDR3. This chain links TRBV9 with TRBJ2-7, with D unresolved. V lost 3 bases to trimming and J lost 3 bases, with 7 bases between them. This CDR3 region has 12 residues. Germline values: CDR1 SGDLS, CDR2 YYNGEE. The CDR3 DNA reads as TGTGCCAGCAGCGGTGACGGCTACGAGCAGTACTTC. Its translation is CASSGDGYEQYF.

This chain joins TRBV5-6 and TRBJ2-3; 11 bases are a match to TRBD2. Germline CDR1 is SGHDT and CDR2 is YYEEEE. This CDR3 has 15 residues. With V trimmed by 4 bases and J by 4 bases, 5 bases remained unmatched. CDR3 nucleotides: TGTGCCAGCAGCCCGGTAGCGGGGGGGGCAGATACGCAGTATTTT. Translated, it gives CASSPVAGGADTQYF.

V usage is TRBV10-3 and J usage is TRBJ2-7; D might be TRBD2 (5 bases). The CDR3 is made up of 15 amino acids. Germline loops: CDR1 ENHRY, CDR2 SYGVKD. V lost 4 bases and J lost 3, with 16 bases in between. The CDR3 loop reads CAISAAAVGFYEQYF. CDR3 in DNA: TGTGCCATCAGTGCGGCAGCGGTGGGATTCTACGAGCAGTACTTC.

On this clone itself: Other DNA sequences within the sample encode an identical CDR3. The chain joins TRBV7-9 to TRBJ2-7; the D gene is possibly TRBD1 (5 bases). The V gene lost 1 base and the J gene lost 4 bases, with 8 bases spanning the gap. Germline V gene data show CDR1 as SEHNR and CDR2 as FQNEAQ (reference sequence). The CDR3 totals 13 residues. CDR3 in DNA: TGTGCCAGCAGCTTAGACAGGCCTTACGAGCAGTACTTC. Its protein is CASSLDRPYEQYF.

For the CDR3, the DNA is TGTGCCAGCAGTTACGACCTAGGGGACAGGGGTTACGAGCAGTACTTC. Encoded protein: CASSYDLGDRGYEQYF. V gene TRBV6-5 combines with J gene TRBJ2-7; 10 bases fit TRBD1. Looked up from germline, CDR1 is MNHEY and CDR2 is SVGAGI. The CDR3 runs to 16 residues. The V gene end was trimmed by 2 bases and the J gene end by 4 bases; junction bases not matched to a gene: 8.

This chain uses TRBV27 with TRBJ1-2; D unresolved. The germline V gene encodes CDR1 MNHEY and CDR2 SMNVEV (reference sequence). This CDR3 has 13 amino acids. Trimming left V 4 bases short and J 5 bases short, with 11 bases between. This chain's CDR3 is CASSSNPAYGYTF. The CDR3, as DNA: TGTGCCAGCAGTTCCAACCCGGCGTATGGCTACACCTTC.

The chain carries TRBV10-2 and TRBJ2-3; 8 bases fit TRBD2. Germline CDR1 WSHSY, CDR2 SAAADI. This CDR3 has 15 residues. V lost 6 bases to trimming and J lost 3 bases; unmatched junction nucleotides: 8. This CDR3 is CASRDSGGATDTQYF. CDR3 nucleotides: TGCGCCAGCAGAGACTCGGGGGGGGCTACAGATACGCAGTATTTT.

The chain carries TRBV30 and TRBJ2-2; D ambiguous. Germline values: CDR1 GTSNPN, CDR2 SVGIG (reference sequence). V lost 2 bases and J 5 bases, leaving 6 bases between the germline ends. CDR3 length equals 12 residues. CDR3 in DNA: TGTGCCTGGAGTCACGGAACCGGGGAGCTGTTTTTT. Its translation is CAWSHGTGELFF.

CDR3 residues: CASSAQSGEYEQYF. CDR3 DNA sequence: TGCGCCAGCAGCGCCCAAAGCGGAGAATACGAGCAGTACTTC. The genes are TRBV5-1 and TRBJ2-7; possibly TRBD2 for D (5 bases). The germline CDR1 and CDR2 sequences are SGHRS and YFSETQ. V lost 4 bases and J 4 bases, leaving 15 bases between the germline ends. The CDR3 has 14 residues.

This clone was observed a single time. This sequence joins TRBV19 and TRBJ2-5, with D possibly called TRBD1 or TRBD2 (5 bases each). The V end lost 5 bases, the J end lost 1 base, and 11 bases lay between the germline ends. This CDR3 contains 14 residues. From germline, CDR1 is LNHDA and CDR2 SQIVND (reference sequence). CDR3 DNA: TGTGCCAGTAGTCTGGGGGTCGGCCAAGAGACCCAGTACTTC. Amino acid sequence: CASSLGVGQETQYF.